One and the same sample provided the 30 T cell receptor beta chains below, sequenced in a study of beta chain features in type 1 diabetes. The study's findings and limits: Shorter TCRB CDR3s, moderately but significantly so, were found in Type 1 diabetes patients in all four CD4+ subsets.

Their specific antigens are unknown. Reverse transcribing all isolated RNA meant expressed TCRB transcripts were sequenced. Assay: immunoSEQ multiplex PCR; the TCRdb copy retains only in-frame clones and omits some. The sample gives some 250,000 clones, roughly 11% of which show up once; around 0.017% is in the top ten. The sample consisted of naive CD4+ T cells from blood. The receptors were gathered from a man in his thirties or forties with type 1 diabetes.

The CDR3 sequence: CASSSTGSEQFF. The CDR3 DNA reads TGTGCCAGCAGCTCTACGGGGAGTGAGCAGTTCTTC. V usage is TRBV9 and J usage is TRBJ2-1; D is possibly TRBD2 (5 bases). Germline V CDR1 and CDR2: SGDLS, YYNGEE. Trimming took off 4 bases at V and 9 bases at J, with 11 bases between the two ends. The CDR3 length is 12 residues. Supplemented by reference TRBV9 and TRBJ2-1, the full variable domain reads DSGVTQTPKHLITATGQRVTLRCSPRSGDLSVYWYQQSLDQGLQFLIQYYNGEERAKGNILERFSAQQFPDLHSELNLSSLELGDSALYFCASSSTGSEQFFGPGTRLTVL.

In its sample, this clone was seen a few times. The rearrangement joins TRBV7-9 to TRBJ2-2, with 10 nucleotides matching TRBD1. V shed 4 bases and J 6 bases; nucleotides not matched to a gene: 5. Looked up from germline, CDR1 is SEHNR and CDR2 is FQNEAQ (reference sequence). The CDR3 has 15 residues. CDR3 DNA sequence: TGTGCCAGCAGCTCTGACAGGGGGCCGGCCGGGGAGCTGTTTTTT. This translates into CASSSDRGPAGELFF. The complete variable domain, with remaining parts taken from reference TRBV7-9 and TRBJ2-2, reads DTGVSQNPRHKITKRGQNVTFRCDPISEHNRLYWYRQTLGQGPEFLTYFQNEAQLEKSRLLSDRFSAERPKGSFSTLEIQRTEQGDSAMYLCASSSDRGPAGELFFGEGSRLTVL.

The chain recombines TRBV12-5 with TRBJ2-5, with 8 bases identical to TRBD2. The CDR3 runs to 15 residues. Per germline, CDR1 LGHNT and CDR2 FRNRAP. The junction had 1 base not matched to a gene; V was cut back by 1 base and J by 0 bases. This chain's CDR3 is CASGLARGDQETQYF. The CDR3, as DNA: TGTGCTAGTGGTTTGGCGCGGGGGGACCAAGAGACCCAGTACTTC.

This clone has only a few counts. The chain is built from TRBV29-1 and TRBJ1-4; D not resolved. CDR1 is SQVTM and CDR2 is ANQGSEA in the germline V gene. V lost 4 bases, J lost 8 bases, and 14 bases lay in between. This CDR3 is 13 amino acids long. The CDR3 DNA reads TGCAGCGTTGTTGAGCCAGGAAGGGAAAAACTGTTTTTT. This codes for CSVVEPGREKLFF.

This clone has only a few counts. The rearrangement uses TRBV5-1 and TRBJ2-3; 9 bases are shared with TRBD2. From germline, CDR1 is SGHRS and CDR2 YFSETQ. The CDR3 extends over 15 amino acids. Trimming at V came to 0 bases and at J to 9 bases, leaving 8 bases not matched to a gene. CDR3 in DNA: TGCGCCAGCAGCTTGGTGAACGCGGGGGGGCAGACGCAGTATTTT. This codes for CASSLVNAGGQTQYF.

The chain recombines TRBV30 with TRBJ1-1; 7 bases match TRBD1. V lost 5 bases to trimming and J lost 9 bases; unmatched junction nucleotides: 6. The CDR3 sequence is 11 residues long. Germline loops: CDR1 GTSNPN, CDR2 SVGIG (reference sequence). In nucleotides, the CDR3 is TGTGCCTGGGAGGGGGCTCTGCAAGCTTTCTTT. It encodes CAWEGALQAFF.

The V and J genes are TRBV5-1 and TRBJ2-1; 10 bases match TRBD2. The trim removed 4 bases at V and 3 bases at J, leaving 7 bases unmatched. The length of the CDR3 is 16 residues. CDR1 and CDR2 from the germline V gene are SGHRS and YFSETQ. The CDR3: CASSPQTSGYYNEQFF. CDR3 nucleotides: TGCGCCAGCAGCCCCCAGACTAGCGGGTACTACAATGAGCAGTTCTTC.

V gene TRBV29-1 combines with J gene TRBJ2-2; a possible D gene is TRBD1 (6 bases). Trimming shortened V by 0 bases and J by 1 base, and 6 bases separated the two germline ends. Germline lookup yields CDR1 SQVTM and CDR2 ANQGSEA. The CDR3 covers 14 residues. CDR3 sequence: CSVEDRGNTGELFF. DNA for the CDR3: TGCAGCGTTGAAGACAGGGGGAACACCGGGGAGCTGTTTTTT.

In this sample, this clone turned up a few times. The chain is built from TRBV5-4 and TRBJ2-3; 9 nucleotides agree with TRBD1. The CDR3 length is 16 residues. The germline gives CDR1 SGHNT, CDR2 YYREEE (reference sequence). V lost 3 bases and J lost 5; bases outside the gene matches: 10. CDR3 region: CASSSYRDRAGDTQYF. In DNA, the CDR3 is TGTGCCAGCAGCTCCTACCGGGACAGGGCTGGAGATACGCAGTATTTT.

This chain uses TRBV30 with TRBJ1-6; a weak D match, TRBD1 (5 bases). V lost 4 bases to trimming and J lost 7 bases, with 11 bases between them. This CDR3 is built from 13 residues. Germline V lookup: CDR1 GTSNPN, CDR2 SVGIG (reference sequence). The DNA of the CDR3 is TGTGCCTGGACCGGGAGGACAAATTCACCCCTCCACTTT. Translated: CAWTGRTNSPLHF.

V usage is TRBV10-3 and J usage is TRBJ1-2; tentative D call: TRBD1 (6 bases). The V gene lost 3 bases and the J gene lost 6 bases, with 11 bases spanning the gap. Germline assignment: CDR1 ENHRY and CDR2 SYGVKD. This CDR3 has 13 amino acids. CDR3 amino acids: CAISDRGAHGYTF. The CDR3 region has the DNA TGTGCCATCAGTGACAGGGGAGCCCATGGCTACACCTTC.

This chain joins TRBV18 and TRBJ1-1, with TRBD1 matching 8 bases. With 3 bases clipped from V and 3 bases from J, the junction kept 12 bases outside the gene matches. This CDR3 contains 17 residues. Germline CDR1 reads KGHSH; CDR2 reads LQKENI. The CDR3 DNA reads TGTGCCAGCTCACCTAGGCAGGGGGCGTTTACGGACACTGAAGCTTTCTTT. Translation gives CASSPRQGAFTDTEAFF.

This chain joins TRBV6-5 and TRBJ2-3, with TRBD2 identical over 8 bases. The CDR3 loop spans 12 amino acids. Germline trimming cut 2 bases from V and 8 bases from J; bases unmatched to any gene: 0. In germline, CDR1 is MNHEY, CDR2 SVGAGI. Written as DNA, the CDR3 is TGTGCCAGCAGTTACGCGGGGGGTACGCAGTATTTT. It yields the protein CASSYAGGTQYF.

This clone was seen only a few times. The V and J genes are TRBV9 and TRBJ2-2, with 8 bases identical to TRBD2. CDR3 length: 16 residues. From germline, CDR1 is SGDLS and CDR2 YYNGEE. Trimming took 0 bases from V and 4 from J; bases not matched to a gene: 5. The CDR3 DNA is TGTGCCAGCAGCGTAGGAGGAGCGGGGGTCACCGGGGAGCTGTTTTTT. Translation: CASSVGGAGVTGELFF. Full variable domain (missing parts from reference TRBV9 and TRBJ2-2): DSGVTQTPKHLITATGQRVTLRCSPRSGDLSVYWYQQSLDQGLQFLIQYYNGEERAKGNILERFSAQQFPDLHSELNLSSLELGDSALYFCASSVGGAGVTGELFFGEGSRLTVL.

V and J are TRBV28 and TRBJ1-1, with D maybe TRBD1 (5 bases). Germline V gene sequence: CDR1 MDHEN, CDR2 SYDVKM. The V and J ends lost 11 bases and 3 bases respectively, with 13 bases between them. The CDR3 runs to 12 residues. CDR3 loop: CASARVYTEAFF. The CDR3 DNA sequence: TGTGCCTCCGCCAGGGTGTACACTGAAGCTTTCTTT.

The CDR3: CASSQNVRGAQGYTF. Here the CDR3 DNA reads TGTGCCAGCAGCCAAAACGTACGGGGGGCGCAGGGCTACACCTTC. V gene TRBV14 combines with J gene TRBJ1-2; D is perhaps TRBD1 (6 bases). The germline CDR1 and CDR2 sequences are SGHDN and FVKESK. The V and J ends lost 2 bases and 8 bases respectively, with 18 bases between them. The CDR3 is made up of 15 amino acids.

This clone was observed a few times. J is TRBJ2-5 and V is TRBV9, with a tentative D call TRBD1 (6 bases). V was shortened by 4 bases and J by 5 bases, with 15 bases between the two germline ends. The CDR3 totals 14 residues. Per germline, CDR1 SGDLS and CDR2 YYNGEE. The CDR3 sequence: CASSRGKRGETQYF. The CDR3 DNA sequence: TGTGCCAGCAGCCGGGGCAAGAGGGGGGAGACCCAGTACTTC.

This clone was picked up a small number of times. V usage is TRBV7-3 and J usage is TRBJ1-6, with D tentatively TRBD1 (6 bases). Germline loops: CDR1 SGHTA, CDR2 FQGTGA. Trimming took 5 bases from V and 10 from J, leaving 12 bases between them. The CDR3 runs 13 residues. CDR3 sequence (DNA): TGTGCCAGCAGCGTCACAGGGAACTCACCCCTCCACTTT. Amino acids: CASSVTGNSPLHF. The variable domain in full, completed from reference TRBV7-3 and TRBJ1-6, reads GAGVSQTPSNKVTEKGKYVELRCDPISGHTALYWYRQSLGQGPEFLIYFQGTGAADDSGLPNDRFFAVRPEGSVSTLKIQRTERGDSAVYLCASSVTGNSPLHFGNGTRLTVT.

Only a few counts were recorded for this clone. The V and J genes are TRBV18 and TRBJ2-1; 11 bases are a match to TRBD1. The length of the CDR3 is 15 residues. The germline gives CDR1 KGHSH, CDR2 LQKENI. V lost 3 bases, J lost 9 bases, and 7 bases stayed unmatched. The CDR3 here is CASSPADRGRFEQFF. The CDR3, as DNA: TGTGCCAGCTCACCCGCGGACAGGGGGCGATTTGAGCAGTTCTTC.

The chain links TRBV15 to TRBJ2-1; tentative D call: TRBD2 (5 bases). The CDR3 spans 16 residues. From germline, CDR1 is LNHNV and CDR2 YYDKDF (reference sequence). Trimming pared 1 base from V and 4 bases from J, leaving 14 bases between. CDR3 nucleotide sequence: TGTGCCACCAGCAGAGTAGGAGGATTAGGATACAATGAGCAGTTCTTC. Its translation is CATSRVGGLGYNEQFF.

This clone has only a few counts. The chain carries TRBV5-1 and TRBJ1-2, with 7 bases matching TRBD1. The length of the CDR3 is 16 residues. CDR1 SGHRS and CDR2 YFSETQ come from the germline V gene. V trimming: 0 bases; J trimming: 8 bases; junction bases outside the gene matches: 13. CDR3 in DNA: TGCGCCAGCAGCTTGGGGGGACTGGACAGGACCCAAGGCTACACCTTC. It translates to CASSLGGLDRTQGYTF. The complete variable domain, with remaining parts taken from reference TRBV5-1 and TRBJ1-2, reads KAGVTQTPRYLIKTRGQQVTLSCSPISGHRSVSWYQQTPGQGLQFLFEYFSETQRNKGNFPGRFSGRQFSNSRSEMNVSTLELGDSALYLCASSLGGLDRTQGYTFGSGTRLTVV.

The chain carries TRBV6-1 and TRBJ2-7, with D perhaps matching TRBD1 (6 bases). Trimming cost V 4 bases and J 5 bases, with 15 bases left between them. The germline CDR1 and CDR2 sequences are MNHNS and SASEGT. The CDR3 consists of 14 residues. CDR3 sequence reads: CASSVQGLVHEQYF. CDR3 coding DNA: TGTGCCAGCAGTGTACAGGGCCTTGTCCACGAGCAGTACTTC.

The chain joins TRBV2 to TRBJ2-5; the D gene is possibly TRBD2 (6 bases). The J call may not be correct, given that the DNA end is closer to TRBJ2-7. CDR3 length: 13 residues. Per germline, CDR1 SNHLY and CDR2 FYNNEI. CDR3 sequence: CASMASVAYEQYF. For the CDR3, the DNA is TGTGCCAGCATGGCTAGCGTTGCCTACGAGCAGTACTTC.

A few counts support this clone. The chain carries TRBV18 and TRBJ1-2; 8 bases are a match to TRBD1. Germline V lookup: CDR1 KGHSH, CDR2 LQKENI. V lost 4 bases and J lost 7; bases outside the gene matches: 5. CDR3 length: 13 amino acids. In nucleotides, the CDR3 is TGTGCCAGCTCACATGACAGGGGAGCTGGCTACACCTTC. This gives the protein CASSHDRGAGYTF.

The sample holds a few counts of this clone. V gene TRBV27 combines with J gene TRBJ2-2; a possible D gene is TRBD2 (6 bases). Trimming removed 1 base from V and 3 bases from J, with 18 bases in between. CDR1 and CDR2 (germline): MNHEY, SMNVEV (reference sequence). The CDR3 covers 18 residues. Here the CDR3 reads CASSLWAWGRKDTGELFF. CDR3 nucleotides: TGTGCCAGCAGTTTATGGGCCTGGGGGAGGAAAGACACCGGGGAGCTGTTTTTT.

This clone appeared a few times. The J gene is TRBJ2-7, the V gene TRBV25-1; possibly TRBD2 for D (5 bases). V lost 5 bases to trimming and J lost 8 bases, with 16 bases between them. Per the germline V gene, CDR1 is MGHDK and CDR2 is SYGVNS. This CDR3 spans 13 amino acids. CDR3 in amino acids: CASSRDRNSKQYF. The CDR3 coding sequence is TGTGCCAGCAGTCGGGATCGAAATAGCAAGCAGTACTTC.

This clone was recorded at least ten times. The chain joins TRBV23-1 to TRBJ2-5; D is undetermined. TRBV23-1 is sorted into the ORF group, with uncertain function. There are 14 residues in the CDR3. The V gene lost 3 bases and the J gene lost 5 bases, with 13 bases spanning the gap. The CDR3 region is CASSHNSFVETQYF. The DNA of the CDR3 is TGCGCCAGCAGTCACAACTCCTTCGTGGAGACCCAGTACTTC.

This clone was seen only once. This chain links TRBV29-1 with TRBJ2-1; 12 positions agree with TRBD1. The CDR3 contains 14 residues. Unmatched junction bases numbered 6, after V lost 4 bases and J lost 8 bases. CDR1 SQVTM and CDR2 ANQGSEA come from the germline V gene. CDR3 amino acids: CSVGDRGLVDEQFF. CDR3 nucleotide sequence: TGCAGCGTTGGGGACAGGGGGCTCGTCGATGAGCAGTTCTTC.

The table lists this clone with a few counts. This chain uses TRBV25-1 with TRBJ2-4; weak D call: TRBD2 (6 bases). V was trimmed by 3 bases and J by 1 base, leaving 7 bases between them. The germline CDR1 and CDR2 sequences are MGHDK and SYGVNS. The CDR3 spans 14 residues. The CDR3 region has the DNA TGTGCCAGCAGTGAGGCGGGGGCCAAAAACATTCAGTACTTC. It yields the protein CASSEAGAKNIQYF.

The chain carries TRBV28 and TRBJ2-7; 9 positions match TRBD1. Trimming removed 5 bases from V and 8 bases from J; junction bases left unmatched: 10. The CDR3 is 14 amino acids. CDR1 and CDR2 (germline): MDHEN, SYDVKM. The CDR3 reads CASSTDRGVGKQYF. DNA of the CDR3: TGTGCCAGCAGTACTGACAGGGGGGTAGGGAAGCAGTACTTC.